The clone carrying this T cell receptor (beta chain) has more than one count but fewer than ten. Its specificity is not known. Quantitative 5'-RACE with molecular barcodes was used to make the TCR beta libraries. TCRdb itself ran the 5' RACE reads through MiXCR, one entry per CDR3 protein. Of some 270,000 distinct CDR3 sequences detected, over 15% appear once; the ten largest clones hold more than 25%. The data originate from a study of CD8 T cells in ankylosing spondylitis. Study results and caveats: Researchers reportedly found disease-linked clones significantly enriched in matched ankylosing spondylitis synovial fluid.

Per germline, CDR1 SGHRS and CDR2 YFSETQ. The ends were cut back, 4 bases at V and 6 bases at J, with 14 bases in the middle. The CDR3 has 14 amino acids. The sequence came from a male donor with ankylosing spondylitis or in good health (not recorded which). This chain uses TRBV5-1 with TRBJ2-1, with D possibly matching TRBD1 (6 bases). Sequencing used blood, either unsorted or a sorted T cell fraction (not recorded which). The CDR3 region has the DNA TGCGCCAGCAGCCCCGGGACATCTAGCAATGAGCAGTTCTTC. It is translated as CASSPGTSSNEQFF.